Listed below are T cell receptor beta chains from one sample, sequenced in a study of shared clonotypes between healthy human individuals. TCRdb's copy holds only in-frame clones and misses some; the assay was immunoSEQ multiplex PCR. The table has approximately 590,000 clones, around 95% seen once; the top ten hold 0.085% to 0.11%. The sequencing sample was made of naive CD8+ T cells sorted from blood. Source of these receptors: a woman aged 30 to 39 in good health. The CDR3 runs from the conserved cysteine through the conserved F or W. A D gene is named only where the DNA matches it firmly. Some rows mark clone size as missing; the rest say once, few, many or name a class of expanded clone.

J | D | V | size | CDR3 | DNA
TRBJ1-5 | - | TRBV25-1 | once | CASSGGVFSNQPQHF | TGTGCCAGCAGTGGAGGGGTCTTCTCCAATCAGCCCCAGCATTTT
TRBJ2-7 | - | TRBV28 | - | CASSLSEATYF | TGTGCCAGCAGTTTATCCGAGGCCACGTACTTC
TRBJ2-7 | - | TRBV7-9 | - | CASTPPLRAYEQYF | TGTGCCAGCACCCCACCCCTGCGGGCCTACGAGCAGTACTTC
TRBJ1-5 | - | TRBV15 | - | CATSRDTGKGQPQHF | TGTGCCACCAGCAGAGATACAGGGAAGGGACAGCCCCAGCATTTT
TRBJ2-7 | - | TRBV27 | - | CASSSSRTSSSYEQYF | TGTGCCAGCAGTTCCTCTCGGACGTCGAGCTCCTACGAGCAGTACTTC
TRBJ2-7 | TRBD2 | TRBV2 | once | CASNSGRTYEQYF | TGTGCCAGCAATAGCGGGAGAACCTACGAGCAGTACTTC
TRBJ2-3 | TRBD2 | TRBV28 | - | CASRTSGSTDTQYF | TGTGCCAGCAGGACTAGCGGAAGCACAGATACGCAGTATTTT
TRBJ1-2 | - | TRBV29-1 | - | CSVEEFGEDNYGYTF | TGCAGCGTTGAAGAGTTCGGAGAAGATAACTATGGCTACACCTTC
TRBJ2-2 | - | TRBV13 | - | CASSSGWTGELFF | TGTGCCAGCAGCTCAGGGTGGACCGGGGAGCTGTTTTTT
TRBJ2-7 | - | TRBV28 | - | CASSFLFSAGSIRNEQYF | TGTGCCAGCAGTTTTTTATTCTCCGCGGGTTCGATACGGAACGAGCAGTACTTC
TRBJ1-4 | - | TRBV7-9 | once | CASSLAIGGRDEKLFF | TGTGCCAGCAGCTTAGCGATCGGGGGAAGGGATGAAAAACTGTTTTTT
TRBJ2-7 | TRBD1 | TRBV4-1 | - | CASSHVTGVEQYF | TGCGCCAGCAGCCATGTCACAGGGGTCGAGCAGTACTTC
TRBJ2-7 | - | TRBV2 | - | CASRNPGRASYEQYF | TGTGCCAGCAGGAATCCGGGACGGGCCTCCTACGAGCAGTACTTC
TRBJ1-5 | - | TRBV4-2 | - | CASSQDFPGPSNQPQHF | TGTGCCAGCAGCCAAGATTTCCCAGGGCCTAGCAATCAGCCCCAGCATTTT
TRBJ2-1 | - | TRBV6-5 | - | CASNSYGNEQFF | TGTGCCAGCAATTCGTACGGCAATGAGCAGTTCTTC
TRBJ1-5 | TRBD1 | TRBV5-4 | - | CASSRDRGQIQPQHF | TGTGCCAGCAGTCGGGACAGGGGGCAGATTCAGCCCCAGCATTTT
TRBJ2-7 | TRBD2 | TRBV5-1 | - | CASSAGTRETSGEQYF | TGCGCCAGCAGCGCCGGGACTAGAGAGACGAGTGGCGAGCAGTACTTC
TRBJ1-2 | TRBD1 | TRBV19 | - | CASSPRGEFNYGYTF | TGTGCCAGTAGTCCCAGGGGGGAATTTAACTATGGCTACACCTTC
TRBJ2-7 | TRBD2 | TRBV7-9 | - | CASSPTGGSSYEQYF | TGTGCCAGCAGCCCGACTGGCGGGAGCTCCTACGAGCAGTACTTC
TRBJ2-7 | TRBD1 | TRBV14 | - | CASSPIRTGVSEQYF | TGTGCCAGCAGCCCGATCCGGACAGGGGTGAGCGAGCAGTACTTC
TRBJ1-1 | TRBD1 | TRBV27 | - | CASGTVNTEAFF | TGTGCCAGCGGGACAGTGAACACTGAAGCTTTCTTT
TRBJ2-4 | - | TRBV29-1 | - | CSVLDTFSIAKNIQYF | TGCAGCGTCCTAGACACCTTCAGCATAGCCAAAAACATTCAGTACTTC
TRBJ1-2 | - | TRBV9 | once | CASSGVREDGYTF | TGTGCCAGCAGCGGGGTTAGAGAGGATGGCTACACCTTC
TRBJ2-7 | - | TRBV19 | - | CASSTAESYEQYF | TGTGCCAGTAGTACCGCGGAATCCTACGAGCAGTACTTC
TRBJ1-5 | TRBD1 | TRBV25-1 | few | CASSEDGQGNQPQHF | TGTGCCAGCAGTGAAGACGGACAGGGTAACCAGCCCCAGCATTTT
TRBJ2-2 | TRBD1 | TRBV7-3 | - | CASSWTGGTGELFF | TGTGCCAGCAGCTGGACAGGGGGGACCGGGGAGCTGTTTTTT
TRBJ1-1 | TRBD1 | TRBV7-9 | - | CASSLAGTGYTEAFF | TGTGCCAGCAGCTTAGCCGGGACAGGGTACACTGAAGCTTTCTTT
TRBJ1-4 | - | TRBV2 | - | CASSEVGVNEKLFF | TGTGCCAGCAGTGAAGTCGGGGTTAATGAAAAACTGTTTTTT
TRBJ2-3 | TRBD2 | TRBV11-2 | - | CASSLERDYYTDTQYF | TGTGCCAGCAGCTTAGAAAGGGACTATTACACAGATACGCAGTATTTT
TRBJ2-3 | TRBD2 | TRBV10-2 | once | CASGTTSGRVDTQYF | TGCGCCAGCGGAACGACTAGCGGGAGGGTAGATACGCAGTATTTT
TRBJ2-7 | - | TRBV9 | - | CASSVDGGPYEQYF | TGTGCCAGCAGCGTAGACGGAGGGCCCTACGAGCAGTACTTC
TRBJ2-7 | - | TRBV6-5 | - | CASSLSGPYEQYF | TGTGCCAGCAGCCTGTCAGGTCCCTACGAGCAGTACTTC
TRBJ2-3 | TRBD1 | TRBV6-1 | - | CASSLDRLSTDTQYF | TGTGCCAGCAGTTTGGACAGGCTCAGCACAGATACGCAGTATTTT
TRBJ1-2 | TRBD1 | TRBV15 | once | CATSSTTGDGYTF | TGTGCCACCAGCAGCACCACAGGGGATGGCTACACCTTC
TRBJ1-2 | - | TRBV7-7 | - | CASSQAGVGGYTF | TGTGCCAGCAGCCAAGCAGGGGTAGGCGGCTACACCTTC
TRBJ2-5 | TRBD1 | TRBV6-6 | - | CASSTGGALGSQYF | TGTGCCAGCAGTACAGGGGGCGCCTTGGGGTCCCAGTACTTC
TRBJ2-1 | TRBD1 | TRBV27 | - | CASSLIPGGAYNEQFF | TGTGCCAGCAGTTTAATTCCAGGGGGAGCCTACAATGAGCAGTTCTTC
TRBJ2-1 | TRBD2 | TRBV14 | - | CASSLAGVVYNEQFF | TGTGCCAGCAGCTTAGCGGGAGTAGTCTACAATGAGCAGTTCTTC
TRBJ2-7 | TRBD1 | TRBV10-2 | - | CASHGTAYEQYF | TGCGCCAGCCACGGGACAGCCTACGAGCAGTACTTC
TRBJ2-7 | TRBD2 | TRBV2 | once | CASRIGTTAFYEQYF | TGTGCCAGCAGGATCGGGACTACCGCGTTCTACGAGCAGTACTTC
TRBJ1-5 | - | TRBV29-1 | - | CSVEGQGPRKRNQPQHF | TGCAGCGTTGAAGGGCAGGGCCCTAGGAAGCGCAATCAGCCCCAGCATTTT
TRBJ2-7 | TRBD1 | TRBV27 | - | CASSLTGQGYEQYF | TGTGCCAGCAGTTTAACGGGACAGGGCTACGAGCAGTACTTC
TRBJ2-7 | TRBD2 | TRBV19 | - | CASSIGLAGYEQYF | TGTGCCAGTAGTATCGGACTAGCGGGCTACGAGCAGTACTTC
TRBJ1-5 | TRBD1 | TRBV5-6 | - | CASSLDPGQGSTYQPQHF | TGTGCCAGCAGCTTGGACCCAGGACAGGGGTCCACTTATCAGCCCCAGCATTTT
TRBJ2-7 | - | TRBV6-1 | - | CATSEWTYEQYF | TGTGCCACCTCGGAGTGGACTTACGAGCAGTACTTC
TRBJ1-1 | - | TRBV2 | - | CASTGNTEAFF | TGTGCCAGCACGGGGAACACTGAAGCTTTCTTT
TRBJ2-7 | TRBD1 | TRBV4-1 | - | CASSQRQGEYEQYF | TGCGCCAGCAGCCAGCGGCAGGGGGAATACGAGCAGTACTTC
TRBJ2-1 | TRBD2 | TRBV27 | - | CASSSRTSGRGKYEQFF | TGTGCCAGCAGTTCCCGGACTAGCGGGAGGGGAAAGTATGAGCAGTTCTTC
TRBJ2-2 | - | TRBV25-1 | - | CASSEAGGSGELFF | TGTGCCAGCAGTGAAGCAGGGGGGTCCGGGGAGCTGTTTTTT
TRBJ2-7 | - | TRBV19 | few | CATPGTEIVEQYF | TGTGCCACCCCGGGCACCGAGATAGTGGAGCAGTACTTC
TRBJ2-7 | TRBD2 | TRBV11-1 | - | CASSLGAGTRKIEQYF | TGTGCCAGCAGCTTAGGCGCCGGGACTAGAAAAATCGAGCAGTACTTC